This entry is about one T cell receptor beta chain. The data are from a study of blood T cell repertoires in COVID-19. Per the study methods: Amplified reference gene primers provided the basis for estimating nucleated cell counts. Clones were read by immunoSEQ multiplex PCR, and TCRdb kept only the in-frame ones, dropping some. The V and J calls and clone size are taken from that table; D and trimming were inferred from the DNA. The repertoire includes around 150,000 clones, around four fifths of them detected once, and around a fifth sits in the top ten. This CDR3 is 16 amino acids long. CDR1 is SGHRS and CDR2 is YFSETQ in the germline V gene. The V end was cut by 0 bases, the J end by 1 base, with 10 bases between.

Sequences were obtained from peripheral blood. The rearrangement joins TRBV5-1 to TRBJ2-2; D gene unclear. The TCR comes from a woman of 80 years or more with acute or convalescent COVID-19. DNA for the CDR3: TGCGCCAGCAGCTTGGTCCCAGGCTGGAACACCGGGGAGCTGTTTTTT. This codes for CASSLVPGWNTGELFF.